The 24 T cell receptor beta chains below were found in one sample sequenced in a study of glioma-infiltrating T cells after dendritic cell vaccination (dated by TCRdb to 2016 to 2017). Libraries were built with the immunoSEQ multiplex PCR assay. TCRdb re-hosts the immuneACCESS table, in-frame sequences only. Its copies lack some clones; in the studies checked, an unresolved V gene accounts for under half of them, and the cause for the rest is not known. Present in this sample are more than 30,000 clones, more than 85% of which were seen just once. 2.2% of the sample goes to the ten largest clones. The sequencing here drew on blood, taken before dendritic cell vaccination. All receptors derive from a human donor with glioblastoma.

V usage is TRBV5-1 and J usage is TRBJ1-2; no firm D call. The germline V gene encodes CDR1 SGHRS and CDR2 YFSETQ. CDR3 length: 12 amino acids. V was pared by 3 bases and J by 2 bases, with 5 bases between. CDR3 sequence: CASSYSNYGYTF. The CDR3, as DNA: TGCGCCAGCAGCTACTCGAACTATGGCTACACCTTC.

This clone appeared a single time. The chain combines TRBV25-1 with TRBJ2-7; D possibly corresponds to TRBD2 (5 bases). The CDR3 contains 14 residues. Trimming shortened V by 3 bases and J by 4 bases, and 13 bases separated the two germline ends. In germline, CDR1 is MGHDK, CDR2 SYGVNS. CDR3 amino acids: CASSDHAGQYEQYF. CDR3 in DNA: TGTGCCAGCAGTGATCACGCGGGTCAGTACGAGCAGTACTTC.

This clone was seen just once. The rearrangement uses TRBV6-1 and TRBJ1-1; D is unclear. V lost 0 bases and J lost 11, with 16 bases in between. Germline lookup yields CDR1 MNHNS and CDR2 SASEGT. The CDR3 totals 14 residues. The CDR3 reads CASSEAWSRGSAFF. Here the CDR3 DNA reads TGTGCCAGCAGTGAAGCTTGGAGTCGTGGATCGGCTTTCTTT.

This clone came up once. This rearrangement joins TRBV18 to TRBJ2-2; weak D call: TRBD1 (6 bases). Germline assignment: CDR1 KGHSH and CDR2 LQKENI. Trimming took 6 bases from V and 0 from J, leaving 14 bases between them. This CDR3 contains 16 residues. CDR3 DNA: TGTGCCAGCTCGCTTCAGGGGCTTCCGAACACCGGGGAGCTGTTTTTT. Residues: CASSLQGLPNTGELFF.

CDR3 region: CASAIGGNQPQHF. Written as DNA, the CDR3 is TGTGCCAGTGCAATCGGGGGGAATCAGCCCCAGCATTTT. The genes are TRBV27 and TRBJ1-5, with a weak D call TRBD1 (5 bases). The CDR3 extends over 13 amino acids. Trimming pared 9 bases from V and 4 bases from J, leaving 13 bases between. Germline V CDR1 and CDR2: MNHEY, SMNVEV (reference sequence).

V and J are TRBV19 and TRBJ1-5; D gene unclear. V gave up 6 bases and J gave up 4 bases, with 13 bases separating them. The CDR3 spans 14 residues. CDR1 LNHDA and CDR2 SQIVND come from the germline V gene (reference sequence). This CDR3 is CASRFRELNQPQHF. DNA for the CDR3: TGTGCCAGTAGATTCCGGGAGCTAAATCAGCCCCAGCATTTT.

The chain links TRBV5-1 to TRBJ2-7; the match to TRBD2 covers 9 bases. The CDR3 covers 16 residues. Germline V CDR1 and CDR2: SGHRS, YFSETQ. The ends lost 0 bases at V and 6 bases at J; junction bases unmatched: 10. For the CDR3, the DNA is TGCGCCAGCAGCTTGGCCGTCGGCGGGGGGGCAGGCGAGCAGTACTTC. The encoded protein is CASSLAVGGGAGEQYF.

The chain recombines TRBV5-4 with TRBJ2-7; TRBD2 agrees at 8 bases. V was clipped by 4 bases and J by 2 bases; unmatched bases: 8. The germline V gene encodes CDR1 SGHNT and CDR2 YYREEE (reference sequence). This CDR3 has 15 residues. CDR3 sequence (DNA): TGTGCCAGCAGCCGGGGGGGGCAGGGGCCCTACGAGCAGTACTTC. Amino acids: CASSRGGQGPYEQYF.

V usage is TRBV5-1 and J usage is TRBJ2-5, with 8 bases matching TRBD2. Germline loops: CDR1 SGHRS, CDR2 YFSETQ. The CDR3 loop spans 15 amino acids. V shed 0 bases and J 5 bases; nucleotides not matched to a gene: 6. The CDR3 region is CASSLEAGGRETQYF. CDR3 DNA: TGCGCCAGCAGCTTGGAGGCGGGGGGCCGGGAGACCCAGTACTTC.

This clone occurred once. The V gene is TRBV6-5, the J gene TRBJ2-5, with 8 bases lining up with TRBD2. In germline, CDR1 is MNHEY, CDR2 SVGAGI. V was clipped by 4 bases and J by 10 bases; unmatched bases: 17. CDR3 length equals 16 residues. The CDR3 DNA sequence: TGTGCCAGCAGTTCCGCCCCGGGGACTAGTCCCTATGGCCAGTACTTC. Amino acids: CASSSAPGTSPYGQYF.

This chain uses TRBV30 with TRBJ2-5; perhaps TRBD2 as D (5 bases). Trimming left V 4 bases short and J 11 bases short, with 23 bases between. CDR3 length equals 14 residues. Germline V gives CDR1 GTSNPN, CDR2 SVGIG (reference sequence). The CDR3 nucleotides read TGTGCCTGGATGAGGAAGTCCTACTTTGGGGAGCAGTACTTC. This codes for CAWMRKSYFGEQYF. The variable domain in full, with the rest retrieved from reference TRBV30 and TRBJ2-5, is SQTIHQWPATLVQPVGSPLSLECTVEGTSNPNLYWYRQAAGRGLQLLFYSVGIGQISSEVPQNLSASRPQDRQFILSSKKLLLSDSGFYLCAWMRKSYFGEQYFGPGTRLLVL.

This sequence joins TRBV5-5 and TRBJ2-7; 9 bases fit TRBD1. The CDR3 extends over 14 amino acids. V was pared by 0 bases and J by 7 bases, with 5 bases of the junction left unmatched. The germline CDR1 and CDR2 sequences are SGHKS and YYEKEE (reference sequence). The CDR3 sequence: CASSLGTGDWEQYF. In DNA, the CDR3 is TGTGCCAGCAGCTTGGGGACAGGGGATTGGGAGCAGTACTTC.

The DNA of the CDR3 is TGTGCCAGCAGCTTAGCGGTAGCGGGGGGGCTCGACAATGAGCAGTTCTTC. It encodes CASSLAVAGGLDNEQFF. The chain couples TRBV7-9 to TRBJ2-1; 11 bases are shared with TRBD2. There are 17 residues in the CDR3. V lost 0 bases to trimming and J lost 5 bases; unmatched junction nucleotides: 6. CDR1 and CDR2 from the germline V gene are SEHNR and FQNEAQ (reference sequence).

The gene calls are TRBV7-6 and TRBJ2-2, with TRBD2 identical over 9 bases. The CDR3 loop spans 17 amino acids. V lost 4 bases to trimming and J lost 3 bases; unmatched junction nucleotides: 9. CDR1 is SGHVS and CDR2 is FNYEAQ in the germline V gene. The chain's CDR3 is CASSSILAGEYTGELFF. The CDR3, as DNA: TGTGCCAGCAGCTCAATTTTAGCGGGGGAGTACACCGGGGAGCTGTTTTTT.

The genes are TRBV7-2 and TRBJ2-7; TRBD1 is a possible D gene (6 bases). The V end was cut by 5 bases, the J end by 7 bases, with 18 bases between. The germline gives CDR1 SGHTA, CDR2 FQGNSA. The CDR3 contains 14 residues. The CDR3 DNA is TGTGCCAGCAGCCAGGGGACCGGGCGAAGGGAGCAGTACTTC. Translation: CASSQGTGRREQYF. The full variable domain, rest sourced from reference TRBV7-2 and TRBJ2-7, is GAGVSQSPSNKVTEKGKDVELRCDPISGHTALYWYRQSLGQGLEFLIYFQGNSAPDKSGLPSDRFSAERTGGSVSTLTIQRTQQEDSAVYLCASSQGTGRREQYFGPGTRLTVT.

This chain links TRBV30 with TRBJ1-1; TRBD1 might be the D (5 bases). CDR1 and CDR2 from the germline V gene are GTSNPN and SVGIG (reference sequence). V gave up 0 bases and J gave up 4 bases, with 9 bases separating them. The length of the CDR3 is 13 residues. CDR3 nucleotide sequence: TGTGCCTGGAGTGTAAGCAGGGCCACTGAAGCTTTCTTT. It is translated as CAWSVSRATEAFF.

The rearrangement links TRBV4-1 to TRBJ1-1; the match to TRBD1 covers 7 bases. The trim removed 3 bases at V and 1 base at J, leaving 11 bases unmatched. Germline V lookup: CDR1 MGHRA, CDR2 YSYEKL. The CDR3 runs to 17 residues. For the CDR3, the DNA is TGCGCCAGCAGCCAGGCTTCCGACAGGGAGTGGAACACTGAAGCTTTCTTT. Amino acid sequence: CASSQASDREWNTEAFF.

The rearrangement joins TRBV19 to TRBJ2-2, with 12 bases identical to TRBD2. The CDR3 is 16 amino acids. Looked up from germline, CDR1 is LNHDA and CDR2 is SQIVND (reference sequence). V dropped 6 bases and J dropped 10; count of bases not matched to a gene: 12. The DNA of the CDR3 is TGTGCCAGTAGGGCTAGCGGGGGGGCCAGGCCCGAGGAGCTGTTTTTT. Its translation is CASRASGGARPEELFF.

The chain employs TRBV11-3 and TRBJ2-1, with D possibly being TRBD1 (5 bases). Looked up from germline, CDR1 is SGHNT and CDR2 is YENEEA. Trimming removed 4 bases from V and 8 bases from J, with 18 bases in between. This CDR3 is 15 amino acids long. CDR3 residues: CASSSQGLISDEQFF. DNA for the CDR3: TGTGCCAGCAGCTCGCAGGGTCTAATTTCCGATGAGCAGTTCTTC.

This clone was counted a few times. The identical CDR3 is also encoded by other nucleotide sequences in the sample. V usage is TRBV5-5 and J usage is TRBJ1-2; D gene unclear. The CDR3 is made up of 13 amino acids. Germline V gives CDR1 SGHKS, CDR2 YYEKEE (reference sequence). V shed 2 bases and J shed 2 bases, with 7 bases lying between them. Written as DNA, the CDR3 is TGTGCCAGCAGCTTAGGAGGAAACTATGGCTACACCTTC. Translated: CASSLGGNYGYTF.

This clone came up once. The chain is built from TRBV7-9 and TRBJ1-5, with 8 bases aligning to TRBD1. After removal of 6 bases from V and 4 bases from J, the junction contained 5 bases not matched to a gene. Germline CDR1 and CDR2: SEHNR and FQNEAQ (reference sequence). The CDR3 totals 14 residues. This CDR3 is CASSSTGGNQPQHF. In DNA, the CDR3 is TGTGCCAGCAGTTCAACAGGGGGGAATCAGCCCCAGCATTTT.

This rearrangement joins TRBV6-6 to TRBJ2-3; D ambiguous. CDR1 and CDR2 from the germline V gene are MNHNY and SVGAGI (reference sequence). This CDR3 region has 14 residues. V lost 0 bases to trimming and J lost 2 bases, with 6 bases between them. CDR3 sequence: CASSYSRDTDTQYF. The CDR3 nucleotides read TGTGCCAGCAGTTACTCGAGAGACACAGATACGCAGTATTTT.

The chain carries TRBV7-9 and TRBJ2-7; 10 bases line up with TRBD1. J lost 6 bases, V lost 8 bases, and 10 bases had no gene match. Germline CDR1 SEHNR, CDR2 FQNEAQ (reference sequence). The CDR3 is 14 amino acids. The CDR3 DNA is TGTGCCAGCGCCAAGAGGACAGGGGGGGGCGAGCAGTACTTC. Translated, it gives CASAKRTGGGEQYF. Supplemented by reference TRBV7-9 and TRBJ2-7, the full variable domain reads DTGVSQNPRHKITKRGQNVTFRCDPISEHNRLYWYRQTLGQGPEFLTYFQNEAQLEKSRLLSDRFSAERPKGSFSTLEIQRTEQGDSAMYLCASAKRTGGGEQYFGPGTRLTVT.

The chain recombines TRBV25-1 with TRBJ1-6; D may be TRBD1 (6 bases). V lost 5 bases to trimming and J lost 7 bases, with 18 bases between them. In germline, CDR1 is MGHDK, CDR2 SYGVNS. The CDR3 is made up of 16 amino acids. CDR3 DNA: TGTGCCAGCAGTCATCTCCTCACAGGGCGAAATTCACCCCTCCACTTT. It codes for CASSHLLTGRNSPLHF.